In this sample, the clone carrying this TCR beta chain turned up a few times. The antigen is unknown. Each ophthalmopathy patient scored at least 3 on the Clinical Activity Score and at least 4 on NOSPECS grade, with duration under 3 months. Amplification of TCR beta CDR3 regions used RNA as the template. HTBI primers drove first-round RT-PCR of the TCR CDR3. Via MiXCR, TCRdb re-called the multiplex PCR reads, giving one row per CDR3 protein. The sample gives about 600,000 distinct CDR3 sequences, over 12% of which show up once; over 6% is in the top ten. These data come from a study of T cells in Graves' hyperthyroidism and ophthalmopathy. Study conclusions and caveats: Prediction of ophthalmopathy progression came a median 6.5 months pre-onset.

CDR3 length: 16 residues. V was clipped by 5 bases and J by 2 bases, with 16 bases between them. The sequence derives from a woman aged 18-30 years with Graves' ophthalmopathy. This chain joins TRBV12-3 or TRBV12-4 and TRBJ1-3; D remains ambiguous. The specimen sequenced was blood. CDR3 DNA sequence: TGTGCCAGCAGTAGTAACGGGTTTGTGACTGGAAACACCATATATTTT. Translating gives CASSSNGFVTGNTIYF.